Ten or more counts support the clone carrying this T cell receptor (beta chain). Its matching antigen is unknown. From the 5' RACE reads, TCRdb called clonotypes with MiXCR, one entry per CDR3 protein. Of fewer than 550,000 distinct CDR3 sequences listed, 5.3% were seen once; the top ten hold under 4.5%. The V gene lost 3 bases and the J gene lost 4 bases, with 9 bases spanning the gap. The CDR3 contains 14 residues. Germline lookup yields CDR1 SEHNR and CDR2 FQNEAQ (reference sequence). The source of the sample is a study of CD8 T cells in ankylosing spondylitis. Study-wide findings and caveats: A TCR beta motif of eight highly homologous variants appeared characteristic of ankylosing spondylitis blood.

The chain joins TRBV7-9 to TRBJ1-4, with unresolved D. The clonotype comes from a male donor with ankylosing spondylitis. Material for sequencing was blood, either unsorted or a sorted T cell fraction (not recorded which). Written as DNA, the CDR3 is TGTGCCAGCAGCTTCGGGAATTATAATGAAAAACTGTTTTTT. It translates to CASSFGNYNEKLFF. The entire variable domain, with the rest obtained from reference TRBV7-9 and TRBJ1-4, is as follows: DTGVSQNPRHKITKRGQNVTFRCDPISEHNRLYWYRQTLGQGPEFLTYFQNEAQLEKSRLLSDRFSAERPKGSFSTLEIQRTEQGDSAMYLCASSFGNYNEKLFFGSGTQLSVL.